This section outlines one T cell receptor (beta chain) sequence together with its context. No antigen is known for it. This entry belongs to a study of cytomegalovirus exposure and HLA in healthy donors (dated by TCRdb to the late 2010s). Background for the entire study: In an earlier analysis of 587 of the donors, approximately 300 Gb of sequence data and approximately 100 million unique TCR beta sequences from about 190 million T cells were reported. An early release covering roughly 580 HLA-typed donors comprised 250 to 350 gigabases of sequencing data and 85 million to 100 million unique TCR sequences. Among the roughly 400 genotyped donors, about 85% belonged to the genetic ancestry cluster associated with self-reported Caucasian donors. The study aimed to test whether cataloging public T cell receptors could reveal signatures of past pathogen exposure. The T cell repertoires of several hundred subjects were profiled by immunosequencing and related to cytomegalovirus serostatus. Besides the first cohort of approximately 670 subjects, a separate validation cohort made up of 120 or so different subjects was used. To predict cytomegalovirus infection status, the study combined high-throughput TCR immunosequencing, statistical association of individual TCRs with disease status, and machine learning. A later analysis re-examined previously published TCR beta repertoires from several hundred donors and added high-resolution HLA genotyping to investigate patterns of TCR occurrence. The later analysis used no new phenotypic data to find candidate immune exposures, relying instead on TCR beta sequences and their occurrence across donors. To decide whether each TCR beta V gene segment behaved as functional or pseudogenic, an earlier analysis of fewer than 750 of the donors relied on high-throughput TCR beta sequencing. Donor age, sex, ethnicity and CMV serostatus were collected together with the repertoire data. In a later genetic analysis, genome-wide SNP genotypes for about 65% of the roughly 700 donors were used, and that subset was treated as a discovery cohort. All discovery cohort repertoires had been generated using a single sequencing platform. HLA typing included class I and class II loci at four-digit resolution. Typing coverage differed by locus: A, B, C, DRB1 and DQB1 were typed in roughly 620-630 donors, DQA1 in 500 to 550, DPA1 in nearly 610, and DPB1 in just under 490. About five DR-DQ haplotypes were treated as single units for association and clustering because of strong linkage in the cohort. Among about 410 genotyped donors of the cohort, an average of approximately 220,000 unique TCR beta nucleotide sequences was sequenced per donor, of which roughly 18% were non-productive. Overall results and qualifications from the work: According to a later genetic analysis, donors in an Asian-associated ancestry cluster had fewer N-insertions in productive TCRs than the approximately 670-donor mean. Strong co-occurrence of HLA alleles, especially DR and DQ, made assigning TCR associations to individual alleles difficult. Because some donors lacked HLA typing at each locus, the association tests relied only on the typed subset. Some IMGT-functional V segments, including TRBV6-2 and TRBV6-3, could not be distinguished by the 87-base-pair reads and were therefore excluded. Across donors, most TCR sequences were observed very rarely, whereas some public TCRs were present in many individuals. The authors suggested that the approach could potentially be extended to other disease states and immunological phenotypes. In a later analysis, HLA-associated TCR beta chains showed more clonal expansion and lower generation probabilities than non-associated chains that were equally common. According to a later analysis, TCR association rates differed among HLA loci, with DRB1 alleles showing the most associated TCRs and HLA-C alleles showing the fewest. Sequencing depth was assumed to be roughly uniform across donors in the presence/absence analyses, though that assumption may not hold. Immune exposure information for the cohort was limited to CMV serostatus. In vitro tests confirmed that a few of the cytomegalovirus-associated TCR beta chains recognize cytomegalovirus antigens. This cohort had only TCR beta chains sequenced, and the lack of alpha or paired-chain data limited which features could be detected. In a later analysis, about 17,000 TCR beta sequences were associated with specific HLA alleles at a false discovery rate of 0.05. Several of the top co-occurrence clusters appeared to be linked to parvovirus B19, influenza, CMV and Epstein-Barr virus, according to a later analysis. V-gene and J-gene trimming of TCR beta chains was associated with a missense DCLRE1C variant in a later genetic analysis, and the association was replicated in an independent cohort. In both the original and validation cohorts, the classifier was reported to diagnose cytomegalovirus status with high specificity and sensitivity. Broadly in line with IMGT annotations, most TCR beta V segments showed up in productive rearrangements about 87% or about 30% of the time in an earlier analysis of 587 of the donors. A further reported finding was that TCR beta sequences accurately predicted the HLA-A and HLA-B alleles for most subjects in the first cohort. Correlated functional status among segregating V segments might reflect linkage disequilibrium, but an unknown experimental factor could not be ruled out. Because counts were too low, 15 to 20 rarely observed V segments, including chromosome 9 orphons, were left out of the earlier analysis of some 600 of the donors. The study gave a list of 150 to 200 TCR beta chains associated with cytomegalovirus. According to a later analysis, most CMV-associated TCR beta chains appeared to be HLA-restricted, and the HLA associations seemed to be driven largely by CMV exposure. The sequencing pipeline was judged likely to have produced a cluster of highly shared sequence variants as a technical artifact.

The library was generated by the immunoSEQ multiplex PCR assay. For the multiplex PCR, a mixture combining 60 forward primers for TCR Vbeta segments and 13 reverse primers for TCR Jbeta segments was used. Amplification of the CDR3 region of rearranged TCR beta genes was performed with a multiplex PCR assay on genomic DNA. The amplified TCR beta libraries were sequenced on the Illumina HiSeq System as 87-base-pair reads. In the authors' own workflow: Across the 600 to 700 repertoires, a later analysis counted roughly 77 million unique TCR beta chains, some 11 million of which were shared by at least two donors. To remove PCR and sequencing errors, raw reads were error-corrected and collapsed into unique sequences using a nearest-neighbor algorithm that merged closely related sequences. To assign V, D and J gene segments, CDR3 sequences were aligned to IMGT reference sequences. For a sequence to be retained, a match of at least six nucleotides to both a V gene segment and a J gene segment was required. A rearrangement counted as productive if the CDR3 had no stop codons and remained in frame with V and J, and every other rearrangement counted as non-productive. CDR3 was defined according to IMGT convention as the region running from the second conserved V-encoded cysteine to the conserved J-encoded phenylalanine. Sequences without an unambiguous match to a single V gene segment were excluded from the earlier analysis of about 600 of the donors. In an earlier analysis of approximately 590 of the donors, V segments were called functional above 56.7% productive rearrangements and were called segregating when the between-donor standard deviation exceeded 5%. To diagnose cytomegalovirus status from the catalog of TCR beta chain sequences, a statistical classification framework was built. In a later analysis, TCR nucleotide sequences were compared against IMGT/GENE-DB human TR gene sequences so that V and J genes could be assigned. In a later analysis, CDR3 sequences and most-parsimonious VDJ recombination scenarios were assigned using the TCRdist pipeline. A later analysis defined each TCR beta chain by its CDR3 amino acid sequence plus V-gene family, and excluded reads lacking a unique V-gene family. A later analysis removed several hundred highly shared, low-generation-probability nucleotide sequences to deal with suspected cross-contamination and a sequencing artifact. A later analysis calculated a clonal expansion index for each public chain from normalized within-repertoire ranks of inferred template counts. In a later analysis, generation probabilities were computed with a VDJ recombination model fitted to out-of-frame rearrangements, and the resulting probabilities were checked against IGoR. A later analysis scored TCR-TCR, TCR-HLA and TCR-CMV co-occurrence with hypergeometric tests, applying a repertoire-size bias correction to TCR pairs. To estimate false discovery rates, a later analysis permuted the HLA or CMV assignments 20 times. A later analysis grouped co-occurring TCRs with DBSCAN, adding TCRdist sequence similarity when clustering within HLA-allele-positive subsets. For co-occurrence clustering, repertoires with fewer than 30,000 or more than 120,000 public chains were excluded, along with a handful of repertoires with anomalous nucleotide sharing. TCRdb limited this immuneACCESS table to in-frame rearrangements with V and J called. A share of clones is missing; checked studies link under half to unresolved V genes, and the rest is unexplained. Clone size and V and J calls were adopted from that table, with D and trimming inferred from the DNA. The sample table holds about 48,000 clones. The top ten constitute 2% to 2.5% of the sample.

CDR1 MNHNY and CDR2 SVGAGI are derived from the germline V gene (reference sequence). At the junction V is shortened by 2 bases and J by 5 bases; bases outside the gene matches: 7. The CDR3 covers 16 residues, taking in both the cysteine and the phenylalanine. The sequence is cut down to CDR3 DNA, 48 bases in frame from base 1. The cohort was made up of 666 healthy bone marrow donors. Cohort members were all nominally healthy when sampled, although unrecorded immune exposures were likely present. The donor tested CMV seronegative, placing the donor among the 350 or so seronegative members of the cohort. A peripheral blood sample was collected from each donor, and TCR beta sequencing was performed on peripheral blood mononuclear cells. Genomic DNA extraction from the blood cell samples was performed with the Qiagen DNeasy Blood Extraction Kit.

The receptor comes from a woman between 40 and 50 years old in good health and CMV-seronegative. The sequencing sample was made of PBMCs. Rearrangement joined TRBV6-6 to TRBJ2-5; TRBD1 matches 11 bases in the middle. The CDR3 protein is CASSYGDRGFSETQYF. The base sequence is TGTGCCAGCAGTTACGGGGACAGGGGGTTCAGTGAGACCCAGTACTTC.